This T cell receptor beta chain was sequenced during a study of blood T cell repertoires in COVID-19. Some clones are missing from TCRdb's copy, which holds only in-frame ones; the method was immunoSEQ multiplex PCR. The data show more than 250,000 clones, with 70% to 90% seen just once and over 2% held by the top ten. Trimming left V 2 bases short and J 2 bases short, with 9 bases between. The CDR3 sequence is 14 residues long. CDR1 is SGHAT, CDR2 FQNNGV, per germline. Sequenced material: PBMCs or T cells enriched from blood (not recorded which). The sequence was obtained from a man aged 25-45 years who had recovered from COVID-19. The chain has TRBV11-2 and TRBJ1-2, with D possibly matching TRBD1 (6 bases). The CDR3: CASSLRGTNYGYTF. DNA of the CDR3: TGTGCCAGCAGCTTAAGGGGGACAAACTATGGCTACACCTTC.